What follows describes a single TCR beta chain. The data belong to a study of blood T cell repertoires in COVID-19. Study details: T cells, B-cell-depleted T cells, or PBMCs provided the cDNA or gDNA that served as material.

The repertoire was sequenced with immunoSEQ multiplex PCR; TCRdb's copy has only in-frame clones and lacks some. The sample yields fewer than 250,000 clones, about 83% seen once. Trimming shortened V by 1 base and J by 5 bases, and 6 bases separated the two germline ends. The CDR3 spans 13 residues. CDR1 SGHVS and CDR2 FQNEAQ come from the germline V gene. V usage is TRBV7-8 and J usage is TRBJ1-5; D unclear. This sequence originates from an elderly woman with COVID-19, enrolled during active disease. The sequencing sample was made of peripheral blood. The CDR3: CASSLVQDQPQHF. In DNA form, the CDR3 reads TGTGCCAGCAGCTTAGTGCAGGATCAGCCCCAGCATTTT.